Presented here are 13 T cell receptor beta chains from one specimen sequenced in a study of ipilimumab plus nivolumab after autologous stem cell transplantation. Profiled with immunoSEQ multiplex PCR; TCRdb holds only in-frame clones, not every one. This table has about 16,000 clones, less than 75% appearing once. The sequences come from PBMCs, collected in a trial of ipilimumab plus nivolumab as post-transplant consolidation. The receptors originated from a male donor with diffuse large B-cell lymphoma.

This clone was picked up a small number of times. V and J are TRBV7-2 and TRBJ1-6; possible D gene TRBD1, 5 bases. The length of the CDR3 is 15 residues. In germline, CDR1 is SGHTA, CDR2 FQGNSA. Trimming cost V 5 bases and J 7 bases, with 15 bases left between them. As DNA, the CDR3 is TGTGCCAGCAGCCCGGGACCCGGGCACAATTCACCCCTCCACTTT. Protein: CASSPGPGHNSPLHF.

The gene calls are TRBV7-3 and TRBJ2-6, with a tentative D call TRBD2 (6 bases). V lost 4 bases to trimming and J lost 0 bases, with 19 bases between them. The CDR3 is 19 amino acids. Germline values: CDR1 SGHTA, CDR2 FQGTGA. CDR3 nucleotides: TGTGCCAGCAGCTCCGGTCCTGGCGGGGAATTCTCTGGGGCCAACGTCCTGACTTTC. Amino acids: CASSSGPGGEFSGANVLTF.

This chain links TRBV9 with TRBJ1-3; no reliable D call. The length of the CDR3 is 13 residues. Germline V gene data show CDR1 as SGDLS and CDR2 as YYNGEE. The V end was cut by 2 bases, the J end by 4 bases, with 7 bases between. CDR3 region: CASSVYVGNTIYF. Here the CDR3 DNA reads TGTGCCAGCAGCGTTTATGTCGGAAACACCATATATTTT.

The rearrangement uses TRBV2 and TRBJ2-7; 8 nucleotides line up with TRBD2. The trim removed 6 bases at V and 0 bases at J, leaving 1 base unmatched. The CDR3 covers 13 residues. Germline loops: CDR1 SNHLY, CDR2 FYNNEI. CDR3 region: CASRSGSSYEQYF. The CDR3 DNA reads TGTGCCAGCAGAAGCGGGAGCTCCTACGAGCAGTACTTC.

The genes are TRBV7-9 and TRBJ1-2; D ambiguous. The CDR3 totals 16 residues. CDR1 and CDR2 (germline): SEHNR, FQNEAQ (reference sequence). V was pared by 4 bases and J by 4 bases, with 19 bases between. CDR3 residues: CASSSNKGRLPYGYTF. As DNA, the CDR3 is TGTGCCAGCAGCTCAAATAAGGGCAGGTTACCCTATGGCTACACCTTC. Drawing the rest from reference TRBV7-9 and TRBJ1-2, the complete variable domain is DTGVSQNPRHKITKRGQNVTFRCDPISEHNRLYWYRQTLGQGPEFLTYFQNEAQLEKSRLLSDRFSAERPKGSFSTLEIQRTEQGDSAMYLCASSSNKGRLPYGYTFGSGTRLTVV.

A word on this clone: Other DNA sequences in this specimen translate into the identical CDR3. The chain employs TRBV5-4 and TRBJ2-5, with D possibly TRBD2 on 6 matching bases. The length of the CDR3 is 13 residues. Deletions cut 5 bases from V and 2 bases from J, with 10 bases between. The germline CDR1 and CDR2 sequences are SGHNT and YYREEE (reference sequence). CDR3 amino acids: CASRRDFQETQYF. In DNA form, the CDR3 reads TGTGCCAGCAGACGGGACTTTCAAGAGACCCAGTACTTC. Looking up the rest from reference TRBV5-4 and TRBJ2-5 gives the full variable domain: ETGVTQSPTHLIKTRGQQVTLRCSSQSGHNTVSWYQQALGQGPQFIFQYYREEENGRGNFPPRFSGLQFPNYSSELNVNALELDDSALYLCASRRDFQETQYFGPGTRLLVL.

This sequence joins TRBV7-3 and TRBJ1-2; unclear D gene. Trimming cost V 2 bases and J 6 bases, with 10 bases left between them. The CDR3 spans 13 residues. The germline V gene has CDR1 SGHTA and CDR2 FQGTGA. In nucleotides, the CDR3 is TGTGCCAGCAGCTTAGATGGTGTTGATGGCTACACCTTC. Protein: CASSLDGVDGYTF.

The chain couples TRBV6-1 to TRBJ1-2; perhaps TRBD1 as D (5 bases). The CDR3 extends over 14 amino acids. The germline gives CDR1 MNHNS, CDR2 SASEGT. Trimming took off 8 bases at V and 3 bases at J, with 16 bases between the two ends. CDR3: CASPGGTGYYGYTF. CDR3 nucleotide sequence: TGTGCCAGCCCGGGGGGGACCGGGTACTATGGCTACACCTTC.

The chain couples TRBV9 to TRBJ1-1; D not certain. This CDR3 contains 13 residues. Germline assignment: CDR1 SGDLS and CDR2 YYNGEE. Trimming shortened V by 0 bases and J by 4 bases, and 7 bases separated the two germline ends. DNA of the CDR3: TGTGCCAGCAGCGTAGCAACGGCCACTGAAGCTTTCTTT. This translates into CASSVATATEAFF.

The genes are TRBV2 and TRBJ1-6; 8 bases fit TRBD1. The V gene's germline CDR1 is SNHLY and CDR2 FYNNEI. The CDR3 loop spans 15 amino acids. V lost 4 bases and J lost 6; bases outside the gene matches: 5. CDR3 amino acids: CASSVQGAINSPLHF. CDR3 coding DNA: TGTGCCAGCAGTGTGCAGGGGGCGATTAATTCACCCCTCCACTTT. The complete variable domain, with remaining parts taken from reference TRBV2 and TRBJ1-6, reads EPEVTQTPSHQVTQMGQEVILRCVPISNHLYFYWYRQILGQKVEFLVSFYNNEISEKSEIFDDQFSVERPDGSNFTLKIRSTKLEDSAMYFCASSVQGAINSPLHFGNGTRLTVT.

On this clone itself: Other DNA sequences in the same sample also yield this CDR3. The chain carries TRBV7-3 and TRBJ1-1; no clear D. CDR3 length: 13 amino acids. CDR1 is SGHTA and CDR2 is FQGTGA in the germline V gene. The V and J ends lost 5 bases and 1 base respectively, with 8 bases between them. The CDR3 DNA follows: TGTGCCAGCAGCCTAGAGGCGAACACTGAAGCTTTCTTT. It codes for CASSLEANTEAFF.

The J gene is TRBJ1-3, the V gene TRBV27; D gene ambiguous. This CDR3 is built from 14 residues. The V and J ends lost 8 bases and 0 bases respectively, with 11 bases between them. Germline CDR1 reads MNHEY; CDR2 reads SMNVEV (reference sequence). The CDR3: CASPAGRSGNTIYF. CDR3 nucleotide sequence: TGTGCCAGCCCGGCGGGCCGCTCTGGAAACACCATATATTTT.

CDR3 in DNA: TGTGCCAGCAGTGACAGGCCAGATACGCAGTATTTT. Protein sequence: CASSDRPDTQYF. V and J are TRBV6-4 and TRBJ2-3; D is unclear. The germline gives CDR1 MRHNA, CDR2 SNTAGT. The CDR3 length is 12 residues. Between the trimmed V and J ends, which lost 2 bases and 4 bases, there was a span of 4 bases.